This T cell receptor beta chain is from a study of persistence of HIV-infected CD4 T cells. Study-level information: Donors were ART-treated; their CMV- and Gag-responding CD4+ T cells were isolated.

The stimulus was lysate of CMV-infected fibroblasts, around 10 ug/mL. CD40L/CD69 double-negative CD45RO-high memory CD4+ T cells were collected. In its sample, this clone was seen once. Its antigen remains unknown. The libraries were made with immunoSEQ version 4 in survey mode. Clones were sequenced by immunoSEQ multiplex PCR, and TCRdb holds only the in-frame ones, with some missing. The sample includes 25,000 to 30,000 clones, roughly four fifths of them seen just once. The germline V gene has CDR1 WSHSY and CDR2 SAAADI. V was pared by 7 bases and J by 8 bases, with 7 bases of the junction left unmatched. The CDR3 is made up of 14 amino acids.

This clonotype was obtained from an adult man with HIV who was CMV-seropositive. The chain employs TRBV10-2 and TRBJ1-4; 10 bases agree with TRBD1. The starting material was CD4+ T cells sorted from PBMCs after approximately 18-hour stimulation, obtained from a patient who received antiretroviral therapy. The CDR3 region has the DNA TGCGCCAGCATGACGGACAGGGGGGTCGAAAAACTGTTTTTT. Protein product: CASMTDRGVEKLFF.